Listed below are T cell receptor beta chains from one sample, sequenced in a study of T-cell memory formation after mild COVID-19. TCRdb reanalysed the 5' RACE reads using MiXCR and keeps one entry per CDR3 protein. This table holds about 160,000 distinct CDR3 sequences, 25% to 40% found once. What was sequenced was PBMCs or a T cell subset sorted from them (not recorded which). The receptors come from an adult woman who had mild COVID-19 (a few samples of this study predate the infection). Cell type and time point are not known. Each CDR3 is given without its conserved first and last residue.

v_gene | len | CDR3aa
TRBV7-9 | 13 | ASSPDRGLLETQY
TRBV28 | 13 | ASSLTSGVYNEQF
TRBV6-5 | 12 | ASRPDRGQHGYT
TRBV30 | 13 | AWSGQESSNQPQH
TRBV30 | 11 | AWSVRGVSEQY
TRBV6-5 | 13 | ASRLGLRERETQY
TRBV6-6 | 9 | ASSYGAAQH
TRBV20-1 | 13 | SASRAGGYQETQY
TRBV5-4 | 12 | ASSFGQGSYEQY
TRBV18 | 16 | ASSPADRGYKLNTEAF
TRBV18 | 10 | ASSPQVAGYT
TRBV5-1 | 13 | ASTPVASGSGEQF
TRBV5-1 | 13 | ASSLVSSGGYEQY
TRBV9 | 15 | ASSVGVLSGGNNEQF
TRBV20-1 | 9 | SARALNEQF
TRBV3-1 | 16 | ASSQDRGFWPGTGELF
TRBV4-2 | 14 | ASSQAAQGNNEKLF
TRBV20-1 | 12 | SARGWGLGYEQY
TRBV5-1 | 10 | ASSYNKQEQY
TRBV5-1 | 12 | ASSFGGVGDGYT
TRBV7-3 | 15 | ASSLRGGATNTGELF
TRBV7-2 | 11 | ASSRDRNTEAF
TRBV18 | 14 | ASSPRTTLSTDTQY
TRBV12-3/TRBV12-4 | 11 | ASSFGADQPQH
TRBV4-2 | 16 | ASSQVAVGTGGSDTQY
TRBV20-1 | 13 | SAEGQGTSGHEQY
TRBV9 | 18 | ASSVNRAIPSGELYNEQF
TRBV7-2 | 13 | ASSHGGTGANVLT
TRBV9 | 15 | ASSNRGRSGSPDEQY
TRBV20-1 | 13 | SASPGTTTPYGYT
TRBV25-1 | 10 | ASSGSGAEAF
TRBV4-2 | 12 | ASSQPGSNTEAF
TRBV18 | 13 | ASSPLAGANQPQH
TRBV30 | 15 | AWSVIGGLAGHYEQY
TRBV7-9 | 15 | ASSLVENTISGNTIY
TRBV2 | 13 | ASTKGTASYNEQF
TRBV7-2 | 13 | ASSSYTGMRPEAF
TRBV2 | 11 | ASSSDREETQY
TRBV11-3 | 15 | ASSLGLAGNSYNEQF
TRBV4-3 | 14 | ASSQDSGTSTDTQY
TRBV7-9 | 14 | ASSFILTDVTDTQY
TRBV19 | 12 | ASSTRDLLTEAF
TRBV29-1 | 11 | SVAASSFGTQY
TRBV2 | 15 | ASSVSQGDTNTGELF
TRBV2 | 15 | ASSELMVRDSNQPQH
TRBV6-6 | 11 | ASSTWAYQPQH
TRBV7-8 | 16 | ASSERDRGPPLWTEAF
TRBV4-2 | 14 | ASSRMGGIMNTEAF